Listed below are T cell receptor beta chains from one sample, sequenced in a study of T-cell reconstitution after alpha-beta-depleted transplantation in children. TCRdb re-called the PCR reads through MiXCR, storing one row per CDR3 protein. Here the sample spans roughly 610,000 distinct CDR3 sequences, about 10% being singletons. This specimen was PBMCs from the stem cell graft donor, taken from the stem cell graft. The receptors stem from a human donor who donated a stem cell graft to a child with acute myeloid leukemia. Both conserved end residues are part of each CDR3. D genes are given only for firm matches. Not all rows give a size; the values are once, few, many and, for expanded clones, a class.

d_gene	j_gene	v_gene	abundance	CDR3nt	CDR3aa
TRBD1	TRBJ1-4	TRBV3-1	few	TGTGCCAGCAGCCAAAAACAGGGACAGGGTTTGGCGACTAATGAAAAACTGTTTTTT	CASSQKQGQGLATNEKLFF
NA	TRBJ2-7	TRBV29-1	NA	TGCAGCGTTGAAGGCCACGGCGGAGACGAGCAGTACTTC	CSVEGHGGDEQYF
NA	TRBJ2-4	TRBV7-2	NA	TGTGCCAGCAGCTTAGCGGTGAGCGCCAAAAACATTCAGTACTTC	CASSLAVSAKNIQYF
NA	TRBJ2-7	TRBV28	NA	TGTGCCAACAGTTTAAGGAACTCCTACGAGCAGTACTTC	CANSLRNSYEQYF
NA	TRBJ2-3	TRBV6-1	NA	TGTGCCAGCAGCTCACGGACTAGCACAGATACGCAGTATTTT	CASSSRTSTDTQYF
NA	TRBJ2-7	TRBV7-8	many	TGTGCCAGCTTATCCTCTGGAGTTAGCTCCTACGAGCAGTACTTC	CASLSSGVSSYEQYF
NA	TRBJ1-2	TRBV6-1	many	TGTGCCAGCAGTCCCCCAGAGGACCGCTATGGCTACACCTTC	CASSPPEDRYGYTF
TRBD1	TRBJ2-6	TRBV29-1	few	TGCAGCGTTGAACAGACAGGGGGTCTAGCTGGGGCCAACGTCCTGACTTTC	CSVEQTGGLAGANVLTF
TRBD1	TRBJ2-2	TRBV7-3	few	TGTGCCAGCAGCCGGGACAGGGCCCTTTCCACCGGGGAGCTGTTTTTT	CASSRDRALSTGELFF
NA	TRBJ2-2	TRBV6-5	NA	TGTGCCAGCAGTCTGCGAAGGAGCTCTAATTTTCACACCGGGGAGCTGTTTTTT	CASSLRRSSNFHTGELFF
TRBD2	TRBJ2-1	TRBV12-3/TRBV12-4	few	TGTGCCAGCAGTACCCATCGGCCGGGACTAGCAACCAATGAGCAGTTCTTC	CASSTHRPGLATNEQFF
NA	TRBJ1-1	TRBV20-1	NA	TGCAGTGCCCGGACAGAGAACACTGAAGCTTTCTTT	CSARTENTEAFF
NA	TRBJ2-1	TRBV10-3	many	TGTGCCATCAGTGCCCGAGTTGGGGATGAGCAGTTCTTC	CAISARVGDEQFF
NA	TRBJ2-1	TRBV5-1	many	TGCGCCAGCAGCTTGGTAGGAATCGTTGAGCAGTTCTTC	CASSLVGIVEQFF
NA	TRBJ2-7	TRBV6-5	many	TGTGCCAGCAGTTACATGGACACTACCTACGAGCAGTACTTC	CASSYMDTTYEQYF
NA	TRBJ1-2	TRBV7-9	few	TGTGCCAGCAGCTTAAACACGGACTATGGCTACACCTTC	CASSLNTDYGYTF